This is a list of T cell receptor beta chains from one sample in a study of early T cells in non-severe SARS-CoV-2 infection. MiXCR, applied by TCRdb to the 5' RACE reads, yields one record per CDR3 protein. The sample has about 110,000 distinct CDR3 sequences, roughly 12% seen once. The starting material was whole blood, obtained at baseline. The receptors derive from an adult who was a healthcare worker with PCR-confirmed SARS-CoV-2 infection or an uninfected control (not recorded which). The CDR3 runs from the conserved cysteine through the conserved F or W. Each record gives: V gene, D gene, clone size, J gene, CDR3 DNA, CDR3 protein. A D gene is named only where the DNA matches it firmly. The listing skips clone size in some rows; elsewhere it reads once, few, many or a size class.

TRBV15,.,.,TRBJ1-4,TGTGCCACCAGCGGTGCCAGGGTAAATGAAAAACTGTTTTTT,CATSGARVNEKLFF
TRBV6-5,.,.,TRBJ1-1,TGTGCCAGCAGTTACGGGGGGCCCAACACTGAAGCTTTCTTT,CASSYGGPNTEAFF
TRBV11-3,.,many,TRBJ2-2,TGTGCCAGCAGCTTCTCCTTGAACACCGGGGAGCTGTTTTTT,CASSFSLNTGELFF
TRBV28,.,.,TRBJ1-1,TGTGCCAGCAGTGACAGTAACACTGAAGCTTTCTTT,CASSDSNTEAFF
TRBV6-1,TRBD1,few,TRBJ2-2,TGTGCCAGCAGTGTAACAGGGGACACCGGGGAGCTGTTTTTT,CASSVTGDTGELFF
TRBV14,.,few,TRBJ1-1,TGTGCCAGCAGCCAAGTTCAAGTTATGAACACTGAAGCTTTCTTT,CASSQVQVMNTEAFF
TRBV11-2,.,many,TRBJ2-5,TGTGCCAGCAGCTTAGTGGGCGTAGATGAGACCCAGTACTTC,CASSLVGVDETQYF
TRBV12-2,.,few,TRBJ1-2,TGTGCAAGTCGAGGCCCTCAGGGCAACTATGGCTACACCTTC,CASRGPQGNYGYTF
TRBV10-3,.,.,TRBJ2-7,TGTGCCATCAGTGAGTCGGACGAGCAGTACTTC,CAISESDEQYF
TRBV20-1,TRBD2,.,TRBJ2-3,TGCAGTGCCCCGACTAGCGGGAAGAGCACAGATACGCAGTATTTT,CSAPTSGKSTDTQYF
TRBV20-1,.,many,TRBJ1-5,TGCAGTGGGTCCGGAAATAGCAATCAGCCCCAGCATTTT,CSGSGNSNQPQHF
TRBV27,.,.,TRBJ2-7,TGTGCCAGCAGCCCCAGACTAGTGTGGATCGGCTCCTACGAGCAGTACTTC,CASSPRLVWIGSYEQYF
TRBV12-3/TRBV12-4,TRBD2,few,TRBJ2-3,TGTGCCAGCAGGCAACTAGCGGGGGGCACAGATACGCAGTATTTT,CASRQLAGGTDTQYF
TRBV20-1,.,.,TRBJ2-1,TGCAGTGCTACTGGGCCCCTGGCCTACAATGAGCAGTTCTTC,CSATGPLAYNEQFF
TRBV19,.,.,TRBJ2-1,TGTGCCAGTAGTATTGGGGACAAGCTCAATGAGCAGTTCTTC,CASSIGDKLNEQFF
TRBV9,.,few,TRBJ2-7,TGTGCCAGCAGCTTTTACGGGGGCGGCGAGCAGTACTTC,CASSFYGGGEQYF
TRBV30,TRBD1,few,TRBJ2-5,TGTGCCTGGAGTCCGTACCTAACAGGGGATCAAGAGACCCAGTACTTC,CAWSPYLTGDQETQYF
TRBV6-5,TRBD2,few,TRBJ2-7,TGTGCCAGCAGTTACTCTCTAGCGGGAGTGAACGAGCAGTACTTC,CASSYSLAGVNEQYF
TRBV7-3,.,few,TRBJ1-1,TGTGCCAGCAGCTCGGGGGCAGGCCCTAACACTGAAGCTTTCTTT,CASSSGAGPNTEAFF
TRBV5-1,.,few,TRBJ1-2,TGCGCCAGCAGCTTGAGATACCAGGGTGACTATGGCTACACCTTC,CASSLRYQGDYGYTF
TRBV10-1,TRBD1,.,TRBJ2-3,TGCGCCAGCAGTAGACAGGGTCCGGGGGATACGCAGTATTTT,CASSRQGPGDTQYF
TRBV20-1,TRBD1,.,TRBJ1-4,TGCAGTGCTACGTCAGGGGGGGCTAGGGAAAAACTGTTTTTT,CSATSGGAREKLFF
TRBV29-1,.,few,TRBJ1-1,TGCAGCGTTTACCAGGAGGAAGCTTTCTTT,CSVYQEEAFF
TRBV29-1,.,.,TRBJ1-4,TGCAGCGTTGAAGACACGGAAACTAATGAAAAACTGTTTTTT,CSVEDTETNEKLFF
TRBV19,TRBD2,few,TRBJ2-1,TGTGCCAGTAGTATAGCGGGGGGAGGCAATGAGCAGTTCTTC,CASSIAGGGNEQFF
TRBV5-1,TRBD1,few,TRBJ2-7,TGCGCCAGCAGCAGGGGGACAGGGGGCCGGTCCTACGAGCAGTACTTC,CASSRGTGGRSYEQYF
TRBV20-1,.,few,TRBJ2-5,TGCAGTGGGGGGGGGCTAGAGACCCAGTACTTC,CSGGGLETQYF
TRBV20-1,.,.,TRBJ1-5,TGCAGTGCTAGAGGTTTCGGGATCGAAAATCAGCCCCAGCATTTT,CSARGFGIENQPQHF
TRBV12-3/TRBV12-4,.,.,TRBJ2-7,TGTGCCAGCAGTACCGACAGGTCAGCCTACGAGCAGTACTTC,CASSTDRSAYEQYF
TRBV20-1,TRBD1,few,TRBJ2-2,TGCAGTGCCGCAGGGGGCTCGGACGGGGAGCTGTTTTTT,CSAAGGSDGELFF
TRBV28,.,few,TRBJ2-3,TGTGCCAGCAGCCTCCCTCCCCTAACAGATACGCAGTATTTT,CASSLPPLTDTQYF
TRBV30,TRBD2,.,TRBJ2-1,TGTGCCTGGAGTGTCGGGACTAGCTTCTACAATGAGCAGTTCTTC,CAWSVGTSFYNEQFF
TRBV12-3/TRBV12-4,TRBD1,.,TRBJ1-2,TGTGCCAGCAGTCCACTAGGGACAGGGGTTGGCTACACCTTC,CASSPLGTGVGYTF
TRBV7-3,TRBD2,few,TRBJ2-3,TGTGCCAGCAGCTTAAGGGGACTAGCGGGAACTAGCACAGATACGCAGTATTTT,CASSLRGLAGTSTDTQYF
TRBV4-1,TRBD2,.,TRBJ2-1,TGCGCCAGCAGCCAAGATGGACTAGCGGGAAGCGATGAGCAGTTCTTC,CASSQDGLAGSDEQFF
TRBV11-3,.,few,TRBJ2-1,TGTGCCAGCAGCTTGGGCCGACGGGACTCCGACTACAATGAGCAGTTCTTC,CASSLGRRDSDYNEQFF
TRBV3-1,.,.,TRBJ2-3,TGTGCCAGCAGCCAGGGTGGGTCAGATACGCAGTATTTT,CASSQGGSDTQYF
TRBV29-1,TRBD1,many,TRBJ1-2,TGCAGCGGCTACGAGACAGGGTGGGACTATGGCTACACCTTC,CSGYETGWDYGYTF
TRBV12-3/TRBV12-4,.,few,TRBJ2-1,TGTGCCAGCTCGGCGGGTCGTAGGTCGAATGAGCAGTTCTTC,CASSAGRRSNEQFF
TRBV7-9,TRBD1,.,TRBJ1-2,TGTGCCAGCAGCTCAGACAGGGGCTCTCTCTATGGCTACACCTTC,CASSSDRGSLYGYTF
TRBV5-4,TRBD1,few,TRBJ2-1,TGTGCCAGCAGCTTTGACAGGGGAAGCTCCTACAATGAGCAGTTCTTC,CASSFDRGSSYNEQFF
TRBV29-1,.,.,TRBJ2-3,TGCAGCTCCCTAGGCTCCGGAAGCACAGATACGCAGTATTTT,CSSLGSGSTDTQYF
TRBV5-1,.,few,TRBJ1-1,TGCGCCAGCAGCTTCCCAGGGGACACTGAAGCTTTCTTT,CASSFPGDTEAFF
TRBV6-2/TRBV6-3,.,.,TRBJ1-4,TGTGCCAGCAGTTCCCGGACGGCGGAAGCACTTAATGAAAAACTGTTTTTT,CASSSRTAEALNEKLFF